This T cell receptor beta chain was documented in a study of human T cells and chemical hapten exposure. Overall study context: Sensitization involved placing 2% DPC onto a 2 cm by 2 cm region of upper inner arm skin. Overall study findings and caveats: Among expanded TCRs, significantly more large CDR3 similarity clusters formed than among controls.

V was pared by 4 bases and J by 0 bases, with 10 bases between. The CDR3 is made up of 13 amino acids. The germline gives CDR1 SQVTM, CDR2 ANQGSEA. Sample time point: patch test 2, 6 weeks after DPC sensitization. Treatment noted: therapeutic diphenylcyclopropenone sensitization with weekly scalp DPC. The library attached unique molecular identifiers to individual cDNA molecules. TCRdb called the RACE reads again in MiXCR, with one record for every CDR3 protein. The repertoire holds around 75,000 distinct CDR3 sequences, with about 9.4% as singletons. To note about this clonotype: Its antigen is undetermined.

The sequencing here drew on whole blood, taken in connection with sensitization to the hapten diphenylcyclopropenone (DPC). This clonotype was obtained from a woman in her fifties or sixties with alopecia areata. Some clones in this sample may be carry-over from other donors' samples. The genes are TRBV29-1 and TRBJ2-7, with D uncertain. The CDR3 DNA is TGCAGCGTTGCTGGGGTCCTCTCCTACGAGCAGTACTTC. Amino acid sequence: CSVAGVLSYEQYF.